This T cell receptor beta chain was recorded in a study of PD-1 blockade in classical Hodgkin lymphoma. Whole-study context: A 3 mg/kg intravenous dose of nivolumab was received by patients every 2 weeks.

As concerns this clone: Antigen specificity is unknown.

The method was immunoSEQ multiplex PCR; TCRdb's version includes in-frame clones alone and lacks a portion of them. The sample yields around 100,000 clones, roughly 91% seen once. The patients all showed relapse after autologous stem cell transplantation, while their brentuximab vedotin exposure varied. Germline V gene lookup returns CDR1 SGHRS and CDR2 YFSETQ. This CDR3 is built from 14 residues. Trimming stripped 2 bases from V and 7 bases from J, with 10 bases between. Study-level points and caveats: Nothing has yet pinned down what causes the repertoire differences, possibly disease activity or prior therapy. Newly diagnosed patients had baseline TCR diversity that was reportedly lower than that of healthy donors. Prior to therapy, complete responders displayed diversity much like that of newly diagnosed patients.

This sequence was found in a human donor with classical Hodgkin lymphoma. Sequences were derived from peripheral blood mononuclear cells (PBMCs), sampled before the second cycle of nivolumab. The rearrangement links TRBV5-1 to TRBJ1-6; the D gene is possibly TRBD1 (6 bases). CDR3 coding DNA: TGCGCCAGCAGCTTCCGGACAGAAAATTCACCCCTCCACTTT. Translated, it gives CASSFRTENSPLHF.